These 13 T cell receptor beta chains were sequenced from one sample in a study of cytomegalovirus exposure and HLA in healthy donors. The PCR contained 60 Vbeta and 13 Jbeta primers. Some clones are missing from TCRdb's copy, which holds only in-frame ones; the method was immunoSEQ multiplex PCR. The repertoire holds 150,000 to 200,000 clones, with 84% as singletons. The material sequenced was PBMCs. These receptor sequences come from a girl aged 10 to 17 in good health and CMV-seropositive.

This clone was counted once. The J gene is TRBJ2-1, the V gene TRBV6-5, with 9 nucleotides matching TRBD2. The V and J ends lost 1 base and 8 bases, in that order; junction bases with no gene match: 6. Germline V gives CDR1 MNHEY, CDR2 SVGAGI. This CDR3 comprises 15 residues. The CDR3 DNA is TGTGCCAGCAGTTACTGGGCGGGGGGGCCCTATGAGCAGTTCTTC. Translating gives CASSYWAGGPYEQFF.

There are a few counts of this clone. The chain recombines TRBV5-8 with TRBJ2-7, with TRBD2 identical over 11 bases. The CDR3 is 15 amino acids. The ends lost 2 bases at V and 2 bases at J; junction bases unmatched: 3. Per the germline V gene, CDR1 is SGHTS and CDR2 is YDEGEE. The CDR3 protein is CASSLGTSGPYEQYF. CDR3 nucleotides: TGTGCCAGCAGCTTAGGGACTAGCGGTCCCTACGAGCAGTACTTC.

V gene TRBV10-3 combines with J gene TRBJ1-1, with unresolved D. The CDR3 runs to 14 residues. V lost 6 bases and J lost 2, with 13 bases in between. The V gene's germline CDR1 is ENHRY and CDR2 SYGVKD. This CDR3 is CAIRTTELNTEAFF. CDR3 bases: TGTGCCATCAGGACGACGGAGTTAAACACTGAAGCTTTCTTT.

This clone occurred a few times. The CDR3 loop reads CASSPGGTSALETQYF. As DNA, the CDR3 is TGTGCCAGCTCACCCGGAGGAACTAGCGCATTAGAGACCCAGTACTTC. The rearrangement joins TRBV18 to TRBJ2-5; 7 bases align to TRBD2. Germline V gene sequence: CDR1 KGHSH, CDR2 LQKENI. Germline trimming cut 3 bases from V and 4 bases from J; bases unmatched to any gene: 11. The CDR3 sequence is 16 residues long.

The chain carries TRBV30 and TRBJ2-5; 9 positions agree with TRBD1. CDR1 GTSNPN and CDR2 SVGIG come from the germline V gene (reference sequence). The CDR3 covers 13 residues. V was clipped by 2 bases and J by 4 bases; unmatched bases: 2. DNA of the CDR3: TGTGCCTGGAGTCGGACAGGGGTAGAGACCCAGTACTTC. The encoded protein is CAWSRTGVETQYF.

This chain uses TRBV27 with TRBJ1-2, with D unclear. Per germline, CDR1 MNHEY and CDR2 SMNVEV (reference sequence). The CDR3 consists of 14 residues. Trimming left V 5 bases short and J 0 bases short, with 10 bases between. The CDR3 reads CASSTRGANYGYTF. The CDR3 DNA sequence: TGTGCCAGCAGTACTCGCGGGGCTAACTATGGCTACACCTTC.

CDR3 protein: CASSLIWGGREGTEAFF. CDR3 nucleotide sequence: TGTGCCAGCAGCTTAATATGGGGGGGCCGGGAGGGAACTGAAGCTTTCTTT. The V and J genes are TRBV7-9 and TRBJ1-1, with a tentative D call TRBD1 (6 bases). CDR1 is SEHNR and CDR2 is FQNEAQ in the germline V gene (reference sequence). Trimming pared 2 bases from V and 5 bases from J, leaving 21 bases between. The CDR3 runs to 17 residues.

The V and J genes are TRBV6-6 and TRBJ1-2; D is unclear. Germline assignment: CDR1 MNHNY and CDR2 SVGAGI (reference sequence). V was shortened by 6 bases and J by 3 bases, with 20 bases between the two germline ends. The CDR3 is made up of 16 amino acids. Here the CDR3 reads CASRSRLQPADYGYTF. The DNA for the CDR3 is TGTGCCAGCAGGTCCCGGCTGCAGCCGGCGGACTATGGCTACACCTTC.

The rearrangement uses TRBV7-9 and TRBJ2-7; 9 nucleotides align to TRBD1. This CDR3 comprises 15 residues. The J segment lost 2 bases and the V segment lost 5 bases, leaving 7 bases of the junction unmatched. Germline CDR1 is SEHNR and CDR2 is FQNEAQ (reference sequence). CDR3 protein: CASSPWTGVPYEQYF. As DNA, the CDR3 is TGTGCCAGCAGCCCTTGGACAGGGGTCCCCTACGAGCAGTACTTC. Looking up the rest from reference TRBV7-9 and TRBJ2-7 gives the full variable domain: DTGVSQNPRHKITKRGQNVTFRCDPISEHNRLYWYRQTLGQGPEFLTYFQNEAQLEKSRLLSDRFSAERPKGSFSTLEIQRTEQGDSAMYLCASSPWTGVPYEQYFGPGTRLTVT.

The count of this clone is one. The chain links TRBV5-1 to TRBJ2-1, with 7 bases that match TRBD1. The germline CDR1 and CDR2 sequences are SGHRS and YFSETQ. V trimming: 0 bases; J trimming: 1 base; junction bases outside the gene matches: 7. The length of the CDR3 is 17 residues. The CDR3 nucleotides are TGCGCCAGCAGCTTGGCAGGGGACAGAGGTTCCTACAATGAGCAGTTCTTC. This translates into CASSLAGDRGSYNEQFF.

The chain employs TRBV29-1 and TRBJ2-5; D call uncertain. Germline V CDR1 and CDR2: SQVTM, ANQGSEA. Trimming removed 6 bases from V and 1 base from J, with 15 bases in between. The CDR3 is 14 residues long. Written as DNA, the CDR3 is TGCAGCGTCAAAAAATCAACACGCCAAGAGACCCAGTACTTC. Protein product: CSVKKSTRQETQYF.

The chain is built from TRBV21-1 and TRBJ1-1; the table's D call, TRBD1, was not checked against the DNA. TRBV21-1 corresponds to a pseudogene. The CDR3 spans 15 residues. This CDR3 reads CASSTQDRASTEAFF. DNA for the CDR3: TGTGCCAGCAGCACACAGGACAGGGCTAGCACTGAAGCTTTCTTT.

V is TRBV18 and J is TRBJ2-5; 9 nucleotides align to TRBD1. The end of the DNA aligns better with TRBJ2-7, so the J call may be wrong. CDR1 is KGHSH, CDR2 LQKENI, per germline. The CDR3 loop spans 14 amino acids. CDR3 coding DNA: TGTGCCAGCTCACCAGCGGGACAGGGCTACGAGCAGTACTTC. The encoded protein is CASSPAGQGYEQYF.